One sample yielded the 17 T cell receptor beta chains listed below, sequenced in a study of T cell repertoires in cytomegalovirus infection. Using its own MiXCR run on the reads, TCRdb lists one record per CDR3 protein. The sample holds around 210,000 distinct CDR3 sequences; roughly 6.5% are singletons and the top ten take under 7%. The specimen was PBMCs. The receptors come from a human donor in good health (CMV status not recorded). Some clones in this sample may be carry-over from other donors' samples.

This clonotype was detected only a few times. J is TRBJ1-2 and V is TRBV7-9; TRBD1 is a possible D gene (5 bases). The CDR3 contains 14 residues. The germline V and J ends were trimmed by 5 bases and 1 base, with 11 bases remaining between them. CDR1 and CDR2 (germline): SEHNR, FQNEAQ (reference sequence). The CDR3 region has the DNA TGTGCCAGCAGCCACGAGGGGTTTAACTATGGCTACACCTTC. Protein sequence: CASSHEGFNYGYTF. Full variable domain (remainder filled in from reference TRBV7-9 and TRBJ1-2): DTGVSQNPRHKITKRGQNVTFRCDPISEHNRLYWYRQTLGQGPEFLTYFQNEAQLEKSRLLSDRFSAERPKGSFSTLEIQRTEQGDSAMYLCASSHEGFNYGYTFGSGTRLTVV.

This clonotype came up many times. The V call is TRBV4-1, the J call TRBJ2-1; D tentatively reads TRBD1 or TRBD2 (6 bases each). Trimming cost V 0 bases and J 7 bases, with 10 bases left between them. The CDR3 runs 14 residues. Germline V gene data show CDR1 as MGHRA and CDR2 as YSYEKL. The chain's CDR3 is CASSQEGGGNEQFF. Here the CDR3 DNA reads TGCGCCAGCAGCCAAGAGGGGGGCGGGAATGAGCAGTTCTTC.

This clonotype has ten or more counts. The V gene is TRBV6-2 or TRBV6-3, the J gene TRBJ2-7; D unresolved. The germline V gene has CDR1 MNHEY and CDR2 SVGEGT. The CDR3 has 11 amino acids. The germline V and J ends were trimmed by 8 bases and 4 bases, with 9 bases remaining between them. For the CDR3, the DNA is TGTGCCAGCGGACGACGATACGAGCAGTACTTC. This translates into CASGRRYEQYF.

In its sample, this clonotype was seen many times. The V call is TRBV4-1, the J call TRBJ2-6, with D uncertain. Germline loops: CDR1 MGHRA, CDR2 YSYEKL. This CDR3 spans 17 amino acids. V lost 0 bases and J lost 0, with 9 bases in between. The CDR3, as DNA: TGCGCCAGCAGCCAAGATTTTGGGTCCTCTGGGGCCAACGTCCTGACTTTC. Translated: CASSQDFGSSGANVLTF.

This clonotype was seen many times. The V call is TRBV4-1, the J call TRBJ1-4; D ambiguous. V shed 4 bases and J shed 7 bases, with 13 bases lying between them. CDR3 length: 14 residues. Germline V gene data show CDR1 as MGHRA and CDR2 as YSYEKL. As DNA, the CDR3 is TGCGCCAGCAGCCCTGAGGTTTGGAGTGAAAAACTGTTTTTT. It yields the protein CASSPEVWSEKLFF.

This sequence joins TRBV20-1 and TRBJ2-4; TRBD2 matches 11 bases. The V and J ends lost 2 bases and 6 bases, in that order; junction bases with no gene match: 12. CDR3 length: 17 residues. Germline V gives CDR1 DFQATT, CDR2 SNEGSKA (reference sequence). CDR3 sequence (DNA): TGCAGTGCTAGACCTACTAGCGGGGGTCGGAAGAGAAACATTCAGTACTTC. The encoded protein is CSARPTSGGRKRNIQYF.

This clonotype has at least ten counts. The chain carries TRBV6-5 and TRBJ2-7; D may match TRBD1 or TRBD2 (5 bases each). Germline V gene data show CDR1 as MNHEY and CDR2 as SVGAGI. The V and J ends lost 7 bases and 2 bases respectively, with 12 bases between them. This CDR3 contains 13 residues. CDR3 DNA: TGTGCCAGCATCGGGACGGTCCCCTACGAGCAGTACTTC. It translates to CASIGTVPYEQYF.

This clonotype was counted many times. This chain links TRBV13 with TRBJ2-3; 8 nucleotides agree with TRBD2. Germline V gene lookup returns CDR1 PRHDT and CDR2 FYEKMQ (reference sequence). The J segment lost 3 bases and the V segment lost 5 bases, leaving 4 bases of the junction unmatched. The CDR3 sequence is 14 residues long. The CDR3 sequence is CASSRGLATDTQYF. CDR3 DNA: TGTGCCAGCAGCCGTGGACTAGCAACAGATACGCAGTATTTT.

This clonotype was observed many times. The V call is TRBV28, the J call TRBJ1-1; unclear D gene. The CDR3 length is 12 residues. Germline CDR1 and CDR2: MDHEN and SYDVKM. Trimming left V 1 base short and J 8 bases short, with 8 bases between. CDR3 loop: CASSLSRWEAFF. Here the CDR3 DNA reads TGTGCCAGCAGTTTATCTAGATGGGAAGCTTTCTTT.

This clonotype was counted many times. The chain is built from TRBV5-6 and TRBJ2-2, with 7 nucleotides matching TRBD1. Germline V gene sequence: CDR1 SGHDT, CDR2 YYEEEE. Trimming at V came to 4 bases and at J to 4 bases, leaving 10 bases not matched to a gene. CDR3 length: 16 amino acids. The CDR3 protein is CASSVGTRGTTGELFF. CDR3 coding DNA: TGTGCCAGCAGCGTGGGGACCAGGGGGACCACCGGGGAGCTGTTTTTT.

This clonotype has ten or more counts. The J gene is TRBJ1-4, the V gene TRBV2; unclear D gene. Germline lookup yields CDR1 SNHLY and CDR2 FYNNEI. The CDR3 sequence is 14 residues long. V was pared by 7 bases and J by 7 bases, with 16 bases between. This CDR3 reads CASKMEGFFEKLFF. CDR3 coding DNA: TGTGCCAGCAAGATGGAGGGATTTTTTGAAAAACTGTTTTTT.

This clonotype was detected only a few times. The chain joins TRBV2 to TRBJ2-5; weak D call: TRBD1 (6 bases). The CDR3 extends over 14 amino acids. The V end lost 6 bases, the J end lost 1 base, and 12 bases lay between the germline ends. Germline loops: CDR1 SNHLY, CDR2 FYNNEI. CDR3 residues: CASRLRTAQETQYF. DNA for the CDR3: TGTGCCAGCAGGTTACGGACAGCCCAAGAGACCCAGTACTTC.

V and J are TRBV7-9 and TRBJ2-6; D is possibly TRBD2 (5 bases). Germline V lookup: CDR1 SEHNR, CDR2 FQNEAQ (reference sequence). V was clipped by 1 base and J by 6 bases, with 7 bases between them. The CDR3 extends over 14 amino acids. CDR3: CASSLVREANVLTF. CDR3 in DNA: TGTGCCAGCAGCTTAGTGAGGGAGGCCAACGTCCTGACTTTC. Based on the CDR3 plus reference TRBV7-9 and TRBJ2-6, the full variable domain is DTGVSQNPRHKITKRGQNVTFRCDPISEHNRLYWYRQTLGQGPEFLTYFQNEAQLEKSRLLSDRFSAERPKGSFSTLEIQRTEQGDSAMYLCASSLVREANVLTFGAGSRLTVL.

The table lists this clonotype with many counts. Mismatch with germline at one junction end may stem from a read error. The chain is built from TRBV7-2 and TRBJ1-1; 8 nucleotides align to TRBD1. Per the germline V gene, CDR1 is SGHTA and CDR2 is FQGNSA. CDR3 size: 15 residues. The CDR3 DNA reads TGTGCCAGCAGTTTAGCTCGGGACAGGAGGTCTGAAGCTTTCTTT. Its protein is CASSLARDRRSEAFF.

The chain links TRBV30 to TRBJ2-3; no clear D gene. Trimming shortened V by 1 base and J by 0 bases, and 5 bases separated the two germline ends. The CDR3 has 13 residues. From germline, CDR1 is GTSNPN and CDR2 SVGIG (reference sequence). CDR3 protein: CAWSGKSTDTQYF. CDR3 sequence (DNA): TGTGCCTGGAGTGGGAAGAGCACAGATACGCAGTATTTT.

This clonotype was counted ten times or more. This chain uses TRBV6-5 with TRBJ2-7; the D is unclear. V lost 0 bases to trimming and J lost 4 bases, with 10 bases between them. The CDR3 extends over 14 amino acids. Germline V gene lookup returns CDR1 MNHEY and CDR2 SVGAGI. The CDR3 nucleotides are TGTGCCAGCAGTTACTCGTCCCAGCGTTACGAGCAGTACTTC. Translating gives CASSYSSQRYEQYF.

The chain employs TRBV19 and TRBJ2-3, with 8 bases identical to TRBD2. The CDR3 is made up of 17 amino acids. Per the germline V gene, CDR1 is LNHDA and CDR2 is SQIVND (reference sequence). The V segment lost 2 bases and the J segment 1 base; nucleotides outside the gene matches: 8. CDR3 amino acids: CASSIIGTRFGTDTQYF. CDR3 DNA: TGTGCCAGTAGTATAATCGGGACTAGGTTCGGCACAGATACGCAGTATTTT.